What follows are 5 T cell receptor beta chains derived from one specimen sequenced in a study of Ad26.COV2.S vaccination and SARS-CoV-2 variants. Described treatment: roughly 19 received Ad26.COV2.S at low or high dose, single or two shots; roughly five received placebo; per-sample allocation not given. Collection of the samples took place on day 63 after the first injection of vaccine or placebo. Assay used: immunoSEQ multiplex PCR; TCRdb lists only in-frame clones, some missing. The table records around 250,000 clones, 87% of them present only once. Source: peripheral blood, taken in a trial of Ad26.COV2.S vaccine versus placebo. The origin of the receptors is a person between 18 and 65 years old who received the Ad26.COV2.S COVID-19 vaccine or a placebo.

This chain uses TRBV7-2 with TRBJ1-3; the match to TRBD1 covers 7 bases. Losses at the gene ends were 2 bases for V and 5 bases for J; bases not matched to a gene: 6. Germline lookup yields CDR1 SGHTA and CDR2 FQGNSA. The CDR3 extends over 15 amino acids. This CDR3 is CASSLRGQGRNTIYF. For the CDR3, the DNA is TGTGCCAGCAGCTTAAGGGGGCAGGGGCGAAACACCATATATTTT.

The chain combines TRBV7-8 with TRBJ1-2, with D tentatively TRBD1 (5 bases). V dropped 1 base and J dropped 4 bases, with 19 bases sitting between them. CDR1 SGHVS and CDR2 FQNEAQ come from the germline V gene. CDR3 length: 17 residues. CDR3 sequence: CASSLGEGRGAGYGYTF. The CDR3 DNA reads as TGTGCCAGCAGCTTAGGGGAGGGGCGGGGAGCAGGCTATGGCTACACCTTC. Filled out from reference TRBV7-8 and TRBJ1-2, the complete variable domain reads GAGVSQSPRYKVAKRGQDVALRCDPISGHVSLFWYQQALGQGPEFLTYFQNEAQLDKSGLPSDRFFAERPEGSVSTLKIQRTQQEDSAVYLCASSLGEGRGAGYGYTFGSGTRLTVV.

This rearrangement joins TRBV21-1 to TRBJ2-7; the D call TRBD2 from the table was never checked on the DNA. TRBV21-1 is designated a pseudogene. The CDR3 is 13 amino acids. The CDR3 nucleotides are TGTGCTAGCAGCCCCGGACTGCTCTACGAGCAGTACTTC. Translated, it gives CASSPGLLYEQYF.

This clone appeared once. V is TRBV15 and J is TRBJ1-5; a weak D match, TRBD1 (5 bases). The CDR3 length is 15 residues. The germline CDR1 and CDR2 sequences are LNHNV and YYDKDF (reference sequence). With 1 base removed from V and 3 bases from J, the gap between germline ends came to 10 bases. CDR3 coding DNA: TGTGCCACCAGCAGAGGCAAGGGGTTCAATCAGCCCCAGCATTTT. It is translated as CATSRGKGFNQPQHF.

Only a few counts were recorded for this clone. The chain carries TRBV12-3 or TRBV12-4 and TRBJ2-2; D might be TRBD1 (7 bases). The CDR3 has 13 residues. The CDR3 here is CATRGAGTGELFF. In DNA, the CDR3 is TGTGCGACCAGGGGGGCGGGCACCGGGGAGCTGTTTTTT.